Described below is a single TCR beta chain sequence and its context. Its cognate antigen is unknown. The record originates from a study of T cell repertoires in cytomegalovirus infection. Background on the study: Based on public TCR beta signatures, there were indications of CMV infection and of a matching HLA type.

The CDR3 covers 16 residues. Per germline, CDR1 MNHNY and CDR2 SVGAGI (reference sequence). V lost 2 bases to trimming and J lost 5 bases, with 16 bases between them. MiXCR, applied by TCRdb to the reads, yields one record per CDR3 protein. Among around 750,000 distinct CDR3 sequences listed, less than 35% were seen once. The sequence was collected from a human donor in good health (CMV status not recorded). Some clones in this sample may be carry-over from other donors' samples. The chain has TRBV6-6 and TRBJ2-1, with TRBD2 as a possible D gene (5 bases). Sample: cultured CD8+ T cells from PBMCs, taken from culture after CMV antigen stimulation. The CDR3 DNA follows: TGTGCCAGCAGTTACCCTAGCACCGTCGGGCACAATGAGCAGTTCTTC. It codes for CASSYPSTVGHNEQFF.